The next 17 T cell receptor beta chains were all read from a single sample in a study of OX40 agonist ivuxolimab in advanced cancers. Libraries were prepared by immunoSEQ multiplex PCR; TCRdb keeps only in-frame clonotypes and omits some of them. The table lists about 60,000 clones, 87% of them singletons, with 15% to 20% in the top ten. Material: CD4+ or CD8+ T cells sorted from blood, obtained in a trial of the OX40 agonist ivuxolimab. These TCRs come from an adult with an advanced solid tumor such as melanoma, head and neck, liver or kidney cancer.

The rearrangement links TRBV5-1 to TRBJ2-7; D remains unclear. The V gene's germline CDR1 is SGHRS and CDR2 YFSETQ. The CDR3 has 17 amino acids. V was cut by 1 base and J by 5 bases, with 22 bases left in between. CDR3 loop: CASSLRALAAIRDEQYF. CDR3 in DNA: TGCGCCAGCAGCTTGAGGGCCCTCGCGGCAATACGGGACGAGCAGTACTTC.

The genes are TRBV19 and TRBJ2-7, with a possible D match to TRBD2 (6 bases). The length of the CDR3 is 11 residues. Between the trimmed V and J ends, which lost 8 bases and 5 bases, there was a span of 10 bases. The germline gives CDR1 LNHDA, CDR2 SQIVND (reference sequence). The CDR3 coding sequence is TGTGCCAGTGGACGCGGGGACGAGCAGTACTTC. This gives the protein CASGRGDEQYF.

The CDR3 sequence: CATGTGEELGNEQFF. CDR3 nucleotides: TGTGCCACAGGGACAGGGGAGGAGCTGGGCAATGAGCAGTTCTTC. The chain is built from TRBV10-3 and TRBJ2-1, with 10 bases matching TRBD1. CDR3 length: 15 amino acids. Unmatched junction bases numbered 12, after V lost 10 bases and J lost 6 bases. Germline CDR1 ENHRY, CDR2 SYGVKD.

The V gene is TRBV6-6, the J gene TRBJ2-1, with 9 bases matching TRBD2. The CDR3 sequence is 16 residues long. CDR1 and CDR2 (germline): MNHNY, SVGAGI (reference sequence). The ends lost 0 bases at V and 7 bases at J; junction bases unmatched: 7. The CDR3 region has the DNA TGTGCCAGCAGTTACTCTTGGGCGGGAGGGGGGAATGAGCAGTTCTTC. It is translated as CASSYSWAGGGNEQFF.

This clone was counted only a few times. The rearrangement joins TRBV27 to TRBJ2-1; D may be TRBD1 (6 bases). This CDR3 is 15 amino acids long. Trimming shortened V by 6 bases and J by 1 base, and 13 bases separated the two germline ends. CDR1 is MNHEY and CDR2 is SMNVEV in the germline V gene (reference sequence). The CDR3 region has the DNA TGTGCCAGCAGAGAAACAGGGATTTCCTACAATGAGCAGTTCTTC. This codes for CASRETGISYNEQFF.

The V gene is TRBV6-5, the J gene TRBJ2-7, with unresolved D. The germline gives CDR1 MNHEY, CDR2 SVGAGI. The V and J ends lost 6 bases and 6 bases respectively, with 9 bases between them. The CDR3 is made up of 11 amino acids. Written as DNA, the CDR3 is TGTGCCAGCAGGACCAAGGGCGAGCAGTACTTC. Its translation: CASRTKGEQYF.

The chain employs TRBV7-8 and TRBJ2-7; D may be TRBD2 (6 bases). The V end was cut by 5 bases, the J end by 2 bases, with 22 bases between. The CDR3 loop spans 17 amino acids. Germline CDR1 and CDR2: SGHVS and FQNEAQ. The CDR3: CASSRLWGGKQTYEQYF. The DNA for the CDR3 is TGTGCCAGCAGCCGATTATGGGGCGGGAAACAAACCTACGAGCAGTACTTC.

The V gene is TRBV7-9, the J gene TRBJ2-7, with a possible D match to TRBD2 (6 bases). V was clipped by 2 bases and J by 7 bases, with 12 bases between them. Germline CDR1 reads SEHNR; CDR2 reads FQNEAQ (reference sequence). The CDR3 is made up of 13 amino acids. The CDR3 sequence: CASSLILGREQYF. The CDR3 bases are TGTGCCAGCAGCTTAATTTTGGGGAGGGAGCAGTACTTC.

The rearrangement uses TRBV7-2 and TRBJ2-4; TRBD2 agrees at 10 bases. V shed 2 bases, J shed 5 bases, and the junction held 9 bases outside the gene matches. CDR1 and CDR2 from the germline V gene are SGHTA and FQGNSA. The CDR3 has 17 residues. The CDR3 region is CASSLFLASGSQNIQYF. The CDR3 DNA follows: TGTGCCAGCAGCTTATTCTTGGCTAGCGGGAGCCAAAACATTCAGTACTTC.

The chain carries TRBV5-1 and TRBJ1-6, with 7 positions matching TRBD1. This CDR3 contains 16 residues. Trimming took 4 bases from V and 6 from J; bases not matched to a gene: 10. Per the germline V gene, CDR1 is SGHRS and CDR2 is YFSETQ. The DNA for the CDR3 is TGCGCCAGCAGCCCACCTACCGGGACAGCTAATTCACCCCTCCACTTT. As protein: CASSPPTGTANSPLHF. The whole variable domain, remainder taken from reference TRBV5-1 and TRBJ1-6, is KAGVTQTPRYLIKTRGQQVTLSCSPISGHRSVSWYQQTPGQGLQFLFEYFSETQRNKGNFPGRFSGRQFSNSRSEMNVSTLELGDSALYLCASSPPTGTANSPLHFGNGTRLTVT.

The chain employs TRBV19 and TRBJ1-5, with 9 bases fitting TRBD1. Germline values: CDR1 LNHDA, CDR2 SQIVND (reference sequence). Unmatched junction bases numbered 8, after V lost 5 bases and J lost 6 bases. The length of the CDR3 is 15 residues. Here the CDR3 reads CASSAQGAYSQPQHF. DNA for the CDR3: TGTGCCAGTAGTGCACAGGGGGCATATAGTCAGCCCCAGCATTTT.

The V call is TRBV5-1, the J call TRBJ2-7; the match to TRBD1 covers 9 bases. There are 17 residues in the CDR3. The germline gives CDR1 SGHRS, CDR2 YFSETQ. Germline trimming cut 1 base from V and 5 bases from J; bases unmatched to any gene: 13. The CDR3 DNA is TGCGCCAGCAGCTTGCTTTTGACGGGACAGGGTAAAGACGAGCAGTACTTC. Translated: CASSLLLTGQGKDEQYF.

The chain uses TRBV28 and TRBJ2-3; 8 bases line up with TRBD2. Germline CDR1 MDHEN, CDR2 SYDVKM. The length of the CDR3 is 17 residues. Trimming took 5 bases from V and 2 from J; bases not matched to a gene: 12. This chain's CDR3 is CASSPGGVRKHTDTQYF. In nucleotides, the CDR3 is TGTGCCAGCAGTCCGGGGGGGGTGCGGAAACACACAGATACGCAGTATTTT.

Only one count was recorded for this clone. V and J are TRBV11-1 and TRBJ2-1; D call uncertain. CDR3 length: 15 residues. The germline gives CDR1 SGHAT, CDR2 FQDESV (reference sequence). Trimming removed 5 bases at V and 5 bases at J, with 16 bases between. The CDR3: CASSARADANNEQFF. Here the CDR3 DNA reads TGTGCCAGCAGCGCACGGGCCGACGCTAACAATGAGCAGTTCTTC. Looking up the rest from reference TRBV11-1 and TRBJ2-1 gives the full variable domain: EAEVAQSPRYKITEKSQAVAFWCDPISGHATLYWYRQILGQGPELLVQFQDESVVDDSQLPKDRFSAERLKGVDSTLKIQPAELGDSAMYLCASSARADANNEQFFGPGTRLTVL.

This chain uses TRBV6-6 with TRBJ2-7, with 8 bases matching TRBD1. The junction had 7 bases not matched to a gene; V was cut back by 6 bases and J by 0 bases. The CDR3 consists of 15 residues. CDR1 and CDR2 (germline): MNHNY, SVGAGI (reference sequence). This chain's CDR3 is CASRGQGAPSYEQYF. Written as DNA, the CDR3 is TGTGCCAGCAGAGGCCAGGGGGCCCCCTCCTACGAGCAGTACTTC.

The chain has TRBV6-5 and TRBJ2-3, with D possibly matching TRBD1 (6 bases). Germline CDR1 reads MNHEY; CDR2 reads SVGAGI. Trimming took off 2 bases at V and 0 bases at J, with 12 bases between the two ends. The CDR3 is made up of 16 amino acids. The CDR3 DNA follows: TGTGCCAGCAGTTACAGGGACACTTCTAGCACAGATACGCAGTATTTT. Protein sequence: CASSYRDTSSTDTQYF.

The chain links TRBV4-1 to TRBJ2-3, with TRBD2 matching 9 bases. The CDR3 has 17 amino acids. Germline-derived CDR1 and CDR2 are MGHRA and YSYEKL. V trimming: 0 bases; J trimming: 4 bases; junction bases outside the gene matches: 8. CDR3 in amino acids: CASSQDRLAGRADTQYF. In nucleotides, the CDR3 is TGCGCCAGCAGCCAAGACCGGCTAGCGGGACGGGCAGATACGCAGTATTTT.